This is a list of T cell receptor beta chains from one sample in a study of shared clonotypes between healthy human individuals. Only in-frame clones appear in the TCRdb table, and some are missing; sequencing was by immunoSEQ multiplex PCR. This sample has about 2.1 million clones, with approximately 92% found just once. The sequencing sample was made of naive CD8+ T cells from PBMCs. These receptors came from a man aged 18 to 29 in good health. Some clones in this sample may be carry-over from other donors' samples. CDR3s include the opening cysteine and the closing phenylalanine or tryptophan. D genes are given only for firm matches. For some rows the clone size is stated as once, few or many, or as a class when expanded; others skip it.

clone_size	d_call	j_call	v_call	cdr3_nt	cdr3_aa
NA	NA	TRBJ1-5	TRBV7-9	TGTGCCAGCAGCTTAGACCAGGGGTATCAGCCCCAGCATTTT	CASSLDQGYQPQHF
NA	NA	TRBJ1-1	TRBV15	TGTGCCACCAGCGACCGAAAGAACACTGAAGCTTTCTTT	CATSDRKNTEAFF
NA	NA	TRBJ1-2	TRBV4-1	TGCGCCAGCAGCCAAGACTGGCGAGAGGGGGATGGCTACACCTTC	CASSQDWREGDGYTF
NA	NA	TRBJ2-3	TRBV28	TGTGCCAGCAGTTCACAGGGGGGGGATACGCAGTATTTT	CASSSQGGDTQYF
NA	NA	TRBJ2-1	TRBV9	TGTGCCAGCAGCGTAGGTTCCACCAATGAGCAGTTCTTC	CASSVGSTNEQFF
NA	NA	TRBJ2-5	TRBV28	TGTGCCAGCAGCTTGCCGGAGGTAAACCAAGAGACCCAGTACTTC	CASSLPEVNQETQYF
NA	TRBD1	TRBJ2-7	TRBV28	TGTGCCAGCAGTAATGTACAGGGGCCAACCTACGAGCAGTACTTC	CASSNVQGPTYEQYF
NA	TRBD1	TRBJ2-1	TRBV7-8	TGTGCCAGCAGCTCGGACAGGAGCACCTACAATGAGCAGTTCTTC	CASSSDRSTYNEQFF
NA	NA	TRBJ2-2	TRBV13	TGTGCCAGCAGCTTAGGAGGCGGGGAGCTGTTTTTT	CASSLGGGELFF
NA	NA	TRBJ2-1	TRBV5-6	TGTGCCAGCAGCCTGGGGGCGAATGAGCAGTTCTTC	CASSLGANEQFF
NA	TRBD2	TRBJ2-1	TRBV27	TGTGCCAGCAGTTTTGAGTGGGCGGGGAGGGACAATGAGCAGTTCTTC	CASSFEWAGRDNEQFF
NA	TRBD1	TRBJ2-5	TRBV5-6	TGTGCCAGCGAGTCCGGGACAGCTTTTGAAGAGACCCAGTACTTC	CASESGTAFEETQYF
NA	TRBD1	TRBJ1-2	TRBV25-1	TGTGCCAGCAGACCCGGGACAGGGATCTATGGCTACACCTTC	CASRPGTGIYGYTF
NA	NA	TRBJ1-4	TRBV12-2	TGTGCAAGTCGCTTGGGACTTCGGGATGAAAAACTGTTTTTT	CASRLGLRDEKLFF
NA	NA	TRBJ2-7	TRBV19	TGTGCCAGTAGCCTGGAGGGGGGGGCGCCCTACGAGCAGTACTTC	CASSLEGGAPYEQYF
NA	NA	TRBJ1-2	TRBV6-4	TGTGCCAGCAGTGACTCCTATTTTTTAGACAGCCATGGCTACACCTTC	CASSDSYFLDSHGYTF
few	NA	TRBJ1-1	TRBV6-1	TGTGCCAGCAGTGACAGGACGGTCCCTGAAGCTTTCTTT	CASSDRTVPEAFF
once	TRBD2	TRBJ2-1	TRBV13	TGTGCCAGCAGCGACCTAGGACTAGCGGGAGGCGCTGAGCAGTTCTTC	CASSDLGLAGGAEQFF
NA	NA	TRBJ2-7	TRBV5-6	TGTGCCAGCAGCTTGGGTGTCCTGGCGGGCGAGCAGTACTTC	CASSLGVLAGEQYF
NA	NA	TRBJ2-3	TRBV27	TGTGCCAGCAGTTCCAACAGGGCAATTAGCACAGATACGCAGTATTTT	CASSSNRAISTDTQYF
NA	NA	TRBJ2-1	TRBV7-8	TGTGCCAGCAGCTTCCGTCGGGGGATCCGCTCCTACAATGAGCAGTTCTTC	CASSFRRGIRSYNEQFF
NA	TRBD2	TRBJ2-1	TRBV5-1	TGCGCCAGCAGCGAACCCGGGACTAGTAATGAGCAGTTCTTC	CASSEPGTSNEQFF
NA	NA	TRBJ2-7	TRBV7-9	TGTGCCAGCAGCCCCGGGACTCCCTTAGACGAGCAGTACTTC	CASSPGTPLDEQYF
NA	NA	TRBJ1-5	TRBV5-5	TGTGCCAGCAGCTTCAACAGGGGCAATCAGCCCCAGCATTTT	CASSFNRGNQPQHF
NA	TRBD2	TRBJ2-3	TRBV27	TGTGCCAGCAGTTTATTGGGGACTAGTGGCCCCGATACGCAGTATTTT	CASSLLGTSGPDTQYF
NA	NA	TRBJ1-1	TRBV5-1	TGCGCCAGCAGCCCATCGGACAGTGAAGCTTTCTTT	CASSPSDSEAFF
NA	NA	TRBJ1-5	TRBV10-3	TGTGCCATCAGTGGGGCAGCCAATCAGCCCCAGCATTTT	CAISGAANQPQHF
NA	TRBD1	TRBJ2-7	TRBV11-2	TGTGCCAGCAGCGCTGACAGGGGCGGCCACGAGCAGTACTTC	CASSADRGGHEQYF